Shown below are 5 T cell receptor beta chains from a single sample sequenced in a study of shared clonotypes between healthy human individuals. Assay: immunoSEQ multiplex PCR; the TCRdb copy retains only in-frame clones and omits some. The sample includes about 2.1 million clones, just under 95% of them seen just once. Naive-designated CD8 cells lacked CD45RO, were positively enriched for CCR7, and omitted terminally differentiated effector memory CD45RA+ cells. Material: naive CD8+ T cells from PBMCs. Source of these receptors: a man aged 18 to 35 in good health. Some clones in this sample may be carry-over from other donors' samples.

This chain links TRBV27 with TRBJ1-2; D perhaps matches TRBD1 (5 bases). The germline V gene has CDR1 MNHEY and CDR2 SMNVEV (reference sequence). This CDR3 spans 13 amino acids. V lost 6 bases and J lost 6, with 14 bases in between. The CDR3 sequence: CASRGLGRDGYTF. CDR3 sequence (DNA): TGTGCCAGCAGGGGCTTGGGGCGGGATGGCTACACCTTC.

This clone came up once. This chain's CDR3 is CASSSQGFLYEQYF. The CDR3 bases are TGTGCCAGCAGCTCACAGGGGTTTCTCTACGAGCAGTACTTC. The V call is TRBV7-9, the J call TRBJ2-7, with 7 bases fitting TRBD1. The CDR3 spans 14 residues. Germline CDR1 is SEHNR and CDR2 is FQNEAQ (reference sequence). Germline trimming cut 4 bases from V and 3 bases from J; bases unmatched to any gene: 6. Looking up the rest from reference TRBV7-9 and TRBJ2-7 gives the full variable domain: DTGVSQNPRHKITKRGQNVTFRCDPISEHNRLYWYRQTLGQGPEFLTYFQNEAQLEKSRLLSDRFSAERPKGSFSTLEIQRTEQGDSAMYLCASSSQGFLYEQYFGPGTRLTVT.

Note on this clone: The same CDR3 also results from other DNA sequences found in this sample. This chain uses TRBV27 with TRBJ2-7; unclear D gene. This CDR3 is built from 14 residues. V was pared by 5 bases and J by 4 bases, with 15 bases between. From germline, CDR1 is MNHEY and CDR2 SMNVEV (reference sequence). CDR3 region: CASSLGAVSYEQYF. The CDR3 nucleotides are TGTGCCAGCAGTCTTGGCGCTGTCTCATACGAGCAGTACTTC.

The chain is built from TRBV27 and TRBJ2-7; D uncertain. Deletions cut 3 bases from V and 0 bases from J, with 12 bases between. CDR1 is MNHEY and CDR2 is SMNVEV in the germline V gene (reference sequence). The CDR3 has 15 residues. This CDR3 reads CASSFLPGSSYEQYF. The CDR3 DNA reads as TGTGCCAGCAGTTTCCTGCCAGGTTCCTCCTACGAGCAGTACTTC.

The chain recombines TRBV11-2 with TRBJ2-3; a weak D match, TRBD2 (6 bases). Deletions cut 1 base from V and 3 bases from J, with 11 bases between. Germline V lookup: CDR1 SGHAT, CDR2 FQNNGV. This CDR3 has 15 amino acids. The DNA of the CDR3 is TGTGCCAGCAGCTTAGCGGGAGAGGGAACAGATACGCAGTATTTT. Its translation: CASSLAGEGTDTQYF.